The 21 T cell receptor beta chains reported below all come from one sample, sequenced in a study of T cells after yellow fever vaccination. MiXCR, run by TCRdb on the 5' RACE reads, gives a single entry per CDR3 protein. The table records about 220,000 distinct CDR3 sequences, more than 6.5% of them present only once. This specimen consisted of CD4+ T cells sorted from PBMCs, obtained on the day of the yellow fever booster vaccination. These receptors all come from a man aged 25 to 45 who received the YFV17D yellow fever vaccine.

This clonotype was counted only a few times. This rearrangement joins TRBV14 to TRBJ1-1; 7 nucleotides agree with TRBD1. Germline lookup yields CDR1 SGHDN and CDR2 FVKESK. The length of the CDR3 is 23 residues. V lost 3 bases, J lost 0 bases, and 28 bases stayed unmatched. In DNA form, the CDR3 reads TGTGCCAGCAGCCAGAGGGGGCCGCCGTCTGCGGCGGGGCCCATCCGAATGAACACTGAAGCTTTCTTT. It translates to CASSQRGPPSAAGPIRMNTEAFF.

V usage is TRBV5-1 and J usage is TRBJ2-4; no definite D call. V dropped 0 bases and J dropped 1 base, with 5 bases sitting between them. The CDR3 has 14 amino acids. Per the germline V gene, CDR1 is SGHRS and CDR2 is YFSETQ. The CDR3 region is CASSLDGAKNIQYF. CDR3 DNA: TGCGCCAGCAGCTTGGACGGGGCCAAAAACATTCAGTACTTC. Full variable domain (outside the CDR3, taken from reference TRBV5-1 and TRBJ2-4): KAGVTQTPRYLIKTRGQQVTLSCSPISGHRSVSWYQQTPGQGLQFLFEYFSETQRNKGNFPGRFSGRQFSNSRSEMNVSTLELGDSALYLCASSLDGAKNIQYFGAGTRLSVL.

The sample holds a few counts of this clonotype. This chain uses TRBV6-1 with TRBJ2-3; D call uncertain. The CDR3 loop spans 14 amino acids. The germline V gene encodes CDR1 MNHNS and CDR2 SASEGT. With 8 bases removed from V and 2 bases from J, the gap between germline ends came to 14 bases. CDR3 residues: CASGSPSLTDTQYF. The CDR3 DNA reads TGTGCCAGCGGGTCTCCGAGCCTCACAGATACGCAGTATTTT.

This chain connects TRBV5-8 to TRBJ2-2; D call uncertain. Trimming left V 9 bases short and J 0 bases short, with 12 bases between. From germline, CDR1 is SGHTS and CDR2 YDEGEE. This CDR3 comprises 14 residues. The CDR3 DNA follows: TGTGCCACCTCGGGCGTACCGAACACCGGGGAGCTGTTTTTT. Its protein product is CATSGVPNTGELFF.

The chain's CDR3 is CSARSNEGQTLYEQYF. The DNA for the CDR3 is TGCAGTGCTAGATCTAACGAGGGCCAGACCCTTTACGAGCAGTACTTC. The J gene is TRBJ2-7, the V gene TRBV20-1; D may be TRBD2 (5 bases). CDR3 length: 16 amino acids. The germline V and J ends were trimmed by 2 bases and 4 bases, with 21 bases remaining between them. Germline V gene lookup returns CDR1 DFQATT and CDR2 SNEGSKA (reference sequence).

In this sample, this clonotype turned up many times. The chain couples TRBV28 to TRBJ2-2; TRBD1 is a possible D gene (6 bases). The V end was cut by 3 bases, the J end by 3 bases, with 20 bases between. This CDR3 has 18 amino acids. Germline V gene data show CDR1 as MDHEN and CDR2 as SYDVKM. CDR3 region: CASSFQPRGRGYTGELFF. CDR3 nucleotide sequence: TGTGCCAGCAGTTTCCAACCCAGGGGTCGTGGGTACACCGGGGAGCTGTTTTTT.

This clonotype occurred many times. The genes are TRBV12-5 and TRBJ2-1; possibly TRBD1 or TRBD2 for D (5 bases each). The V end lost 5 bases, the J end lost 13 bases, and 18 bases lay between the germline ends. CDR3 length equals 13 residues. CDR1 is LGHNT and CDR2 is FRNRAP in the germline V gene. In nucleotides, the CDR3 is TGTGCTAGTGGTAAACGGGACCCCGGACGTCAGTTCTTC. This gives the protein CASGKRDPGRQFF.

In this sample, this clonotype turned up many times. This rearrangement joins TRBV7-9 to TRBJ2-5; D remains ambiguous. V lost 5 bases and J 10 bases, leaving 8 bases between the germline ends. Germline V gene data show CDR1 as SEHNR and CDR2 as FQNEAQ (reference sequence). The CDR3 runs to 10 residues. For the CDR3, the DNA is TGTGCCAGCAGCCTCCCGGGCCAGTACTTC. Translating gives CASSLPGQYF.

This clonotype was seen only a few times. This chain joins TRBV10-3 and TRBJ2-2; no clear D gene. V lost 2 bases to trimming and J lost 2 bases, with 6 bases between them. CDR3 length: 14 residues. Germline V lookup: CDR1 ENHRY, CDR2 SYGVKD. The CDR3 loop is CAISERINTGELFF. CDR3 nucleotides: TGTGCCATCAGTGAGCGGATTAACACCGGGGAGCTGTTTTTT.

The genes are TRBV20-1 and TRBJ2-1, with 15 bases that match TRBD2. CDR3 length equals 15 residues. J gave up 0 bases and V 6 bases, and 0 bases lay outside the gene matches. CDR1 is DFQATT, CDR2 SNEGSKA, per germline (reference sequence). This CDR3 is CSAGLAGGSYNEQFF. CDR3 in DNA: TGCAGTGCGGGACTAGCGGGAGGCTCCTACAATGAGCAGTTCTTC.

The rearrangement joins TRBV24-1 to TRBJ2-3; D is ambiguous. This CDR3 has 12 amino acids. Germline values: CDR1 KGHDR, CDR2 SFDVKD. V lost 0 bases to trimming and J lost 6 bases, with 3 bases between them. The CDR3 DNA is TGTGCCACCAGTGATTTGCATGATACGCAGTATTTT. Amino acids: CATSDLHDTQYF.

J is TRBJ2-1 and V is TRBV9; D gene ambiguous. This CDR3 contains 14 residues. V was trimmed by 0 bases and J by 3 bases, leaving 7 bases between them. Per germline, CDR1 SGDLS and CDR2 YYNGEE. In nucleotides, the CDR3 is TGTGCCAGCAGCGTAGGTGACAACTACAATGAGCAGTTCTTC. Amino acids: CASSVGDNYNEQFF.

For this clonotype: It may be a read error: a sequence one base away is much more abundant. V usage is TRBV7-2 and J usage is TRBJ2-3; a weak D match, TRBD2 (5 bases). V gave up 4 bases and J gave up 1 base, with 12 bases separating them. Germline CDR1 SGHTA, CDR2 FQGNSA. The CDR3 covers 15 residues. This CDR3 reads CASSSRVARTDTQYF. Written as DNA, the CDR3 is TGTGCCAGCAGCTCCCGGGTAGCGCGCACAGATACGCAGTATTTT.

This chain links TRBV29-1 with TRBJ1-2; TRBD1 matches at 7 bases. This CDR3 has 14 residues. Germline V gene sequence: CDR1 SQVTM, CDR2 ANQGSEA. Trimming at V came to 7 bases and at J to 1 base, leaving 9 bases not matched to a gene. CDR3 nucleotides: TGCAGCGCTGGGGACAGCCAGAATAACTATGGCTACACCTTC. Amino acid sequence: CSAGDSQNNYGYTF.

This clonotype occurred a few times. The genes are TRBV10-3 and TRBJ1-3, with 9 bases aligning to TRBD1. The CDR3 length is 14 residues. Germline trimming cut 6 bases from V and 5 bases from J; bases unmatched to any gene: 5. Germline V gives CDR1 ENHRY, CDR2 SYGVKD. CDR3 in DNA: TGTGCCATCAGCGCGACAGGGGGTAGAAACACCATATATTTT. Protein sequence: CAISATGGRNTIYF.

This clonotype has more than one count but fewer than ten. The chain carries TRBV10-3 and TRBJ1-2; no firm D call. The V end lost 10 bases, the J end lost 2 bases, and 23 bases lay between the germline ends. The CDR3 length is 16 residues. CDR1 is ENHRY, CDR2 SYGVKD, per germline. For the CDR3, the DNA is TGTGCCACCTTTTCCCCCGTCCATACCACCAACTATGGCTACACCTTC. It encodes CATFSPVHTTNYGYTF.

The sample holds a few counts of this clonotype. The chain links TRBV7-9 to TRBJ2-7; a weak D match, TRBD2 (6 bases). The CDR3 covers 15 residues. Looked up from germline, CDR1 is SEHNR and CDR2 is FQNEAQ (reference sequence). V gave up 1 base and J gave up 9 bases, with 19 bases separating them. Written as DNA, the CDR3 is TGTGCCAGCAGCTTAGTTGGACTAAAAGGGGCTGTGCAGTACTTC. It encodes CASSLVGLKGAVQYF.

This clonotype occurred a few times. V is TRBV20-1 and J is TRBJ2-7; 7 positions match TRBD2. Losses at the gene ends were 1 base for V and 4 bases for J; bases not matched to a gene: 13. Germline CDR1 is DFQATT and CDR2 is SNEGSKA (reference sequence). The CDR3 sequence is 16 residues long. CDR3: CSARGEIREDAYEQYF. CDR3 sequence (DNA): TGCAGTGCTAGAGGAGAGATACGGGAGGATGCATACGAGCAGTACTTC.

The chain links TRBV12-3 or TRBV12-4 to TRBJ2-1, with TRBD1 identical over 7 bases. The CDR3 totals 12 residues. Trimming at V came to 5 bases and at J to 13 bases, leaving 8 bases not matched to a gene. The CDR3 DNA reads as TGTGCCAGCAGTGCAGGGACAGCCGTTCAGTTCTTC. Amino acid sequence: CASSAGTAVQFF.

Many counts were recorded for this clonotype. CDR3 nucleotides: TGTGCCAGCAGTCAACCTACTAGAAGGGGGGACGATGAGCAGTTCTTC. This sequence encodes CASSQPTRRGDDEQFF. This rearrangement joins TRBV12-3 or TRBV12-4 to TRBJ2-1; D possibly uses TRBD1 or TRBD2 (6 bases each). The ends were cut back, 5 bases at V and 8 bases at J, with 22 bases in the middle. The CDR3 has 16 amino acids.

In its sample, this clonotype was seen a few times. The chain recombines TRBV6-5 with TRBJ1-3; D call uncertain. V lost 6 bases and J lost 0, with 12 bases in between. The CDR3 runs to 15 residues. The germline gives CDR1 MNHEY, CDR2 SVGAGI. The CDR3: CASSPGRISGNTIYF. Here the CDR3 DNA reads TGTGCCAGCAGCCCAGGAAGAATCTCTGGAAACACCATATATTTT.